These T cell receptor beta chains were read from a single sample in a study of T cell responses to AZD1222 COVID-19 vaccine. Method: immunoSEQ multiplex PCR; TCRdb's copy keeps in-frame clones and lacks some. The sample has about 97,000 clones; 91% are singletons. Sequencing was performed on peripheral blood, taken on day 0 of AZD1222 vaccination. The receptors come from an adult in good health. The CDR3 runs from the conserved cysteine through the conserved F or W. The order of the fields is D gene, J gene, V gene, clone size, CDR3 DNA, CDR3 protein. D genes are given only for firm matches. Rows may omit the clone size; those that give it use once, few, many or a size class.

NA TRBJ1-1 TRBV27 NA TGTGCCAGCTGTGACCGGGGGCGCTTT CASCDRGRF
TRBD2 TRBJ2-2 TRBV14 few TGTGCCAGTTCGAGGGCGGGAGGGCCGAAAGCCGGGGAGCTGTTTTTT CASSRAGGPKAGELFF
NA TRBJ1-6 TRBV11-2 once TGTGCCAGCAGCGCCCCGAAGGACCGCGTTTCGCCCCTCCACTTT CASSAPKDRVSPLHF
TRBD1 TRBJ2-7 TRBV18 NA TGTGCCAGCTCACCAAGACGGACAGGGGTGAACGAGCAGTACTTC CASSPRRTGVNEQYF
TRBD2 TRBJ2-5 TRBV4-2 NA TGTGCCAGCAGCCAAGATGGAGCTAGCGGGGGGGAGACCCAGTACTTC CASSQDGASGGETQYF
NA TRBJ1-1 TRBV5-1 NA TGCGCCAGCAGCTTGCAGGGAAATACTGAAGCTTTCTTT CASSLQGNTEAFF
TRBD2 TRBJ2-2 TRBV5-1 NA TGCGCCAGCAGCCCGGGACTAGCGGGAACCACCGGGGAGCTGTTTTTT CASSPGLAGTTGELFF
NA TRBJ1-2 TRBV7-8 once TGTGCCAGCAGCCCAGAAATCTGGGGTGGCTACACCTTC CASSPEIWGGYTF
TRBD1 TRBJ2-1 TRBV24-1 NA TGTGCCACCCGTGGACAGGGGTCGAATGAGCAGTTCTTC CATRGQGSNEQFF
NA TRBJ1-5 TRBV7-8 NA TGTGCCAGCAGCACAGAGTACAGTGGGAGCAATCAGCCCCAGCATTTT CASSTEYSGSNQPQHF
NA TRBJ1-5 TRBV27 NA TGTGCCAGCAGTAGGGGGGGCGCAAAGGTACGAAATCAGCCCCAGCATTTT CASSRGGAKVRNQPQHF
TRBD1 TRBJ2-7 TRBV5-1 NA TGCGCCAGCAGGGACGCTCCGGGACAGGGGGCATACGAGCAGTACTTC CASRDAPGQGAYEQYF
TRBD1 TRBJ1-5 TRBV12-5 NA TGTGCTAGTGGTTTGGTACTGGGACAGGGGGGTCAGCCCCAGCATTTT CASGLVLGQGGQPQHF
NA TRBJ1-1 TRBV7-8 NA TGTGCCAGCAGCTTAAGGGCAGCGAACACTGAAGCTTTCTTT CASSLRAANTEAFF
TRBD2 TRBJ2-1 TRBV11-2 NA TGTGCCAGCAGCTTTTCGACTAGCGGGAGGCCCAATGAGCAGTTCTTC CASSFSTSGRPNEQFF
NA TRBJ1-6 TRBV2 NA TGTGCCAGCAGTGTAACAGGTCCGTCCACACCCCTCCACTTT CASSVTGPSTPLHF
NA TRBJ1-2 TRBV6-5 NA TGTGCCAGCAGCCAGGGTTTGGGCCTGGACTATGGCTACACCTTC CASSQGLGLDYGYTF
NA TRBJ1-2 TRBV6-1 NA TGTGCCAGCAGTGACGCGGGCCCAGTAAGATCTGGCTACACCTTC CASSDAGPVRSGYTF
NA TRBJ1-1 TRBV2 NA TGTGCCAGCAGCTGGATGAACACTGAAGCTTTCTTT CASSWMNTEAFF
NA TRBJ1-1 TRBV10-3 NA TGTGCCATCAGTGAGTGGGCAGGGGCCAGTGAAGCTTTCTTT CAISEWAGASEAFF
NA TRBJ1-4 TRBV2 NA TGTGCCAGCAGACGGGACCAGGCCGCAACTAATGAAAATCTGTTTTTT CASRRDQAATNENLFF
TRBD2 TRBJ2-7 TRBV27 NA TGTGCCAGCAGTACGACTAGCGGGGGAACCTACGAGCAGTACTTC CASSTTSGGTYEQYF
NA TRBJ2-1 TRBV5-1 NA TGCGCCAGCAGCCCCCATTTCGCCAAGCCCTACAATGAGCAGTTCTTC CASSPHFAKPYNEQFF
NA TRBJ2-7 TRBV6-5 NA TGTGCCAGCAGTTACTCGATCGGGGGTTGGGCCTACGAGCAGTACTTC CASSYSIGGWAYEQYF
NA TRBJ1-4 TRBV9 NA TGTGCCAGCAGCGTAGATTCGGGCCATGAAAAACTGTTTTTT CASSVDSGHEKLFF
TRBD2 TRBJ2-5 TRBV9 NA TGTGCCAGCAGCCCCGGACTAGCGGGAGGGAGGGAAGAGACCCAGTACTTC CASSPGLAGGREETQYF
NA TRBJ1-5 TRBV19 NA TGTGCCAGTAGTATCTCGGTAAATCAGCCCCAGCATTTT CASSISVNQPQHF
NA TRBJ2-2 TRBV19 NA TGTGCCAGTACCCCGGCGGGGATGTACACCGGGGAGCTGTTTTTT CASTPAGMYTGELFF
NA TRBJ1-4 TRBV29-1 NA TGCAGCGTTCTCAGGGGCTTAAATGAAAAACTGTTTTTT CSVLRGLNEKLFF
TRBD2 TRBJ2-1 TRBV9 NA TGTGCCAGCAGCGGTTTAGCGGGAAGGGTCAATGAGCAGTTCTTC CASSGLAGRVNEQFF
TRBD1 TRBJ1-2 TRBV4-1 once TGCGCCAGCAGCCAGGGGACAGGGATTGGCTACACCTTC CASSQGTGIGYTF
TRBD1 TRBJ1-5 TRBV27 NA TGTGCCAGCAGTTCCGGGACAGGGTTGAAGAGTAGGAATCAGCCCCAGCATTTT CASSSGTGLKSRNQPQHF
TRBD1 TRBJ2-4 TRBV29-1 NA TGCAGCGTTGAAGGAGGGGGCGGAAACATTCAGTACTTC CSVEGGGGNIQYF
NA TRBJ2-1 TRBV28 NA TGTGCCAGCCGAATCCGAAGGGTGAGGAATGAGCAGTTCTTC CASRIRRVRNEQFF
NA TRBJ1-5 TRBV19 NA TGTGCCAGTAGTCCCGGGTCCAGTTATCAGCCCCAGCATTTT CASSPGSSYQPQHF
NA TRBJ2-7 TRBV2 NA TGTGCCAGCAGTGAAGGGGGCTACGAGCAGTACTTC CASSEGGYEQYF
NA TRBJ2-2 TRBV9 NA TGTGCCAGCAGCGTAGGTGTGGCCAGAACCGGGGAGCTGTTTTTT CASSVGVARTGELFF
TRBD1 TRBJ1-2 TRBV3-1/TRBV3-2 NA TGTGCCAGCAGCCTTGGGGTAGGGGGCCTCTATGGCTACACCTTC CASSLGVGGLYGYTF
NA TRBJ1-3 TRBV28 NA TGTGCCAGCAGTTTAGGGGGGACAACTGGAAACACCATATATTTT CASSLGGTTGNTIYF
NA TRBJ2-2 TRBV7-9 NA TGTGCCAGCAGCTTATTGGGCCGGGAGCTGTTTTTT CASSLLGRELFF
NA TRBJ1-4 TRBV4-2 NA TGTGCCAGCAGCCCGATCGATAGCTATGAAAAACTGTTTTTT CASSPIDSYEKLFF
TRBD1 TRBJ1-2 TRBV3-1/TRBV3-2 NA TGTGCCAGCAGCCAACTGGGACAGGGGGAAGGCTACACCTTC CASSQLGQGEGYTF
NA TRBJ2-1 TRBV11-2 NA TGTGCCAGCAGCTCCCTCGGCCTGGGGGCCCTCTCCTACAATGAGCAGTTCTTC CASSSLGLGALSYNEQFF
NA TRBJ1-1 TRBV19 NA TGTGCCAGTAGTTTCAACAGGAACACTGAAGCTTTCTTT CASSFNRNTEAFF
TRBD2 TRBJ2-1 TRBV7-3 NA TGTGCCAGCAGTCGGACTAGCGGTCACAATGAGCAGTTCTTC CASSRTSGHNEQFF
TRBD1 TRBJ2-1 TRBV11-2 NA TGTGCCAGCAGCTTAGGAACAGGGGTATTCGTGGGCAATGAGCAGTTCTTC CASSLGTGVFVGNEQFF
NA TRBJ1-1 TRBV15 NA TGTGCCACCAGCAGAGATCCCGGCAGGGTGAACACTGAAGCTTTCTTT CATSRDPGRVNTEAFF
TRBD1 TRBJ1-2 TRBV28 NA TGTGCCAGCAGTTTACCGACAGGGACCTATGGCTACACCTTC CASSLPTGTYGYTF
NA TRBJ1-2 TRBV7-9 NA TGTGCCAGCAGCTTAGAACAGAGTTGGTATGGCTACACCTTC CASSLEQSWYGYTF
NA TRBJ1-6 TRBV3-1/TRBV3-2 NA TGTGCCAGCAGCCAAGCAGATAATTCACCCCTCCACTTT CASSQADNSPLHF
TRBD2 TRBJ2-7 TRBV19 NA TGTGCCAGTAGTATTGCTAGCGGGAACTACGAGCAGTACTTC CASSIASGNYEQYF
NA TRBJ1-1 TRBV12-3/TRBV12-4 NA TGTGCCAGCACCAGGATCGACACTGAAGCTTTCTTT CASTRIDTEAFF
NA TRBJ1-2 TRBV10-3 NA TGTGCCATCAGTGCTCTCAAGGGAGGGGCCCACTATGGCTACACCTTC CAISALKGGAHYGYTF
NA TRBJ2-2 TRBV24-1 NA TGTGCCACCAGTGATTTAAAGGGAGGCCCCCGGGACACCGGGGAGCTGTTTTTT CATSDLKGGPRDTGELFF